This is a list of T cell receptor beta chains from one sample in a study of T cell responses to AZD1222 COVID-19 vaccine. Repertoires were generated with immunoSEQ multiplex PCR, while TCRdb's copy carries only in-frame clones and drops some. The repertoire holds 90,000 to 110,000 clones, with roughly 87% as singletons. The source material was peripheral blood, sampled 28 days after the second AZD1222 dose. The receptors come from an adult who received the AZD1222 COVID-19 vaccine. The conserved cysteine and the conserved F or W are not part of the CDR3 here. Each record gives: J gene, V gene, CDR3 length, CDR3 protein.

TRBJ1-6	TRBV6-2/TRBV6-3	14	ASSYSDSSYNSPLH
TRBJ2-2	TRBV2	13	ASSTGTGDTGELF
TRBJ1-1	TRBV2	13	ASSGAAGLNTEAF
TRBJ2-7	TRBV30	11	AWSSNTYYEQY
TRBJ1-2	TRBV10-1	12	ASSPRGGSYGYT
TRBJ1-4	TRBV28	13	ASSTTWGLGEKLF
TRBJ1-1	TRBV3-1/TRBV3-2	13	ASSQDSALRTEAF
TRBJ2-2	TRBV15	11	ATSSGETGELF
TRBJ1-1	TRBV6-5	9	ASTDGRGAF
TRBJ1-3	TRBV28	13	ASSRTGTSGNTIY
TRBJ2-7	TRBV10-1	13	ASSESKGRGYEQY
TRBJ2-3	TRBV28	15	ASSLIIGLAGEDTQY
TRBJ2-1	TRBV7-2	13	ASSPLAGDYNEQF
TRBJ1-2	TRBV29-1	9	SVPSLGGYT
TRBJ2-3	TRBV13	15	ASSLWVRREGADTQY
TRBJ2-1	TRBV5-5	13	ASSLRTSSGNEQF
TRBJ1-5	TRBV7-2	13	ASSLGSGGAVAQH
TRBJ2-1	TRBV28	10	ASSLSRALYF
TRBJ1-1	TRBV7-9	12	ASSTIRGLTEAF
TRBJ1-1	TRBV28	10	ASSLFLGAAF
TRBJ2-7	TRBV27	13	ASSGLAGGPYEQY
TRBJ1-5	TRBV7-2	13	ASSLPPGSNQPQH
TRBJ2-7	TRBV6-2/TRBV6-3	14	ASSSLLREGSNEQY
TRBJ2-1	TRBV19	13	ASSNGSRPYNEQF
TRBJ1-1	TRBV10-3	12	AIANGAMNTEAF
TRBJ2-7	TRBV28	12	ASSGLDRVYEQY
TRBJ1-1	TRBV2	16	ASMWGQNRGQGNTEAF
TRBJ2-7	TRBV27	12	ASRRGGGFYEQY
TRBJ2-5	TRBV4-1	14	ASSQVGLAGWETQY
TRBJ1-1	TRBV3-1/TRBV3-2	13	ASSTRTGTISEAF
TRBJ2-7	TRBV11-2	11	ASSKGLAYEQY
TRBJ2-2	TRBV4-2	14	ASSQRGGPNTGELF
TRBJ1-3	TRBV28	12	ASRPGSSGNTIY
TRBJ2-2	TRBV29-1	11	SVEATGIGELF
TRBJ1-2	TRBV7-2	13	ASSLGQGAYYGYT
TRBJ1-5	TRBV9	13	ASSVTGAPTQPQH
TRBJ1-4	TRBV6-6	11	ASRASTNEKLF
TRBJ2-7	TRBV5-1	13	ASSLDTGGGNEQY
TRBJ2-7	TRBV27	14	ASSFSSTGGGHEQY
TRBJ1-2	TRBV30	15	AWSLGGAVRLNYGYT
TRBJ2-1	TRBV7-3	11	ASSSQGYNEQF
TRBJ2-7	TRBV6-1	12	ASSESGNHYEQY
TRBJ1-2	TRBV30	11	AWSVGGVAGYT
TRBJ2-5	TRBV28	12	ASSPSGSVETQY
TRBJ1-5	TRBV5-1	13	ASSLGGEGGQPQH
TRBJ1-2	TRBV2	13	ASSELGQGAYGYT
TRBJ2-1	TRBV3-1/TRBV3-2	16	ASSRQLASGGMYNEQF
TRBJ2-1	TRBV4-1	13	ASSQSGPTYNEQF
TRBJ2-7	TRBV28	11	ASSFPPAGEQY
TRBJ2-1	TRBV7-2	14	ASSLLGGGGHNEQF
TRBJ2-5	TRBV5-4	11	ASSLSSSETQY